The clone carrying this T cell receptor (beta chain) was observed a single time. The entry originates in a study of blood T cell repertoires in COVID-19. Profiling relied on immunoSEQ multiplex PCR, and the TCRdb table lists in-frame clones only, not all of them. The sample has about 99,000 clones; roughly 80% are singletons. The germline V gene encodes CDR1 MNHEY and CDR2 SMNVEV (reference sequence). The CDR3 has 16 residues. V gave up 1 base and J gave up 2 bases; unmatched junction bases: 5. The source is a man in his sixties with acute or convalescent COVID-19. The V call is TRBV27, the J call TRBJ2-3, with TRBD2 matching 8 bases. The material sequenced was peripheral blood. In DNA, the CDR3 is TGTGCCAGCAGTTTATTGGCGGGAGGTGACACAGATACGCAGTATTTT. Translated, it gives CASSLLAGGDTDTQYF.